A single sample is the source of the 3 T cell receptor beta chains below, sequenced in a study of T cell clonality in common variable immunodeficiency. Findings and caveats of the study: Reportedly, TCR beta sequences from common variable immunodeficiency showed fewer deletions and N-nucleotide insertions.

Antigen specificity for these receptors is unknown. This table comes from immunoSEQ multiplex PCR, and its TCRdb copy is limited to in-frame clones, with some not included. Captured here are about 23,000 clones, none seen once; the top ten comprise approximately 8.9%. Sequencing used peripheral blood mononuclear cells. The receptors were gathered from a human donor with common variable immunodeficiency.

This clone was counted many times. The read comes to an end 3 residues before the CDR3 does, leaving the germline J gene to fill in the end. The chain joins TRBV5-1 to TRBJ2-3; TRBD2 is a possible D gene (5 bases). CDR1 and CDR2 from the germline V gene are SGHRS and YFSETQ. V lost 0 bases to trimming and J lost 3 bases, with 11 bases between them. The CDR3 sequence is 15 residues long. CDR3 in amino acids: CASSLDQPGTDTQYF. The DNA read from the CDR3 is TGCGCCAGCAGCTTGGATCAGCCGGGGACAGATACG.

The table lists this clone with many counts. CDR3 protein: CSASQIQNQPQHF. The DNA read from the CDR3 is TGCAGTGCTAGCCAGATCCAGAATCAGCCC. This rearrangement joins TRBV20-1 to TRBJ1-5; no reliable D call. The read stops 3 residues short of the end of the CDR3; the missing end is completed from the germline J gene. The CDR3 totals 13 residues. The V and J ends lost 3 bases and 4 bases respectively, with 10 bases between them. The germline CDR1 and CDR2 sequences are DFQATT and SNEGSKA (reference sequence).

This clone was found many times. The sequenced fragment ends 3 residues before the CDR3 boundary, so the rest is inferred from the germline J gene. V is TRBV19 and J is TRBJ2-7, with 10 bases identical to TRBD2. With V trimmed by 3 bases and J by 3 bases, 5 bases remained unmatched. CDR1 is LNHDA, CDR2 SQIVND, per germline (reference sequence). The CDR3 has 15 residues. CDR3 region: CASSISASGGYEQYF. The CDR3 bases that were read are TGTGCCAGTAGTATCTCGGCTAGCGGGGGCTACGAG.